The 15 T cell receptor beta chains below all came from one sample that was sequenced in a study of blood T cell repertoires in COVID-19. This table comes from immunoSEQ multiplex PCR, and its TCRdb copy is limited to in-frame clones, with some not included. The data contain some 250,000 clones, 80% to 90% of them singletons. The sequenced sample consisted of peripheral blood. These receptors originate from a man older than 75 with acute or convalescent COVID-19.

V gene TRBV5-1 combines with J gene TRBJ2-5; D not resolved. V was pared by 1 base and J by 3 bases, with 4 bases between. Germline V lookup: CDR1 SGHRS, CDR2 YFSETQ. The CDR3 is made up of 12 amino acids. CDR3: CASSLREETQYF. The CDR3 DNA follows: TGCGCCAGCAGCTTGAGAGAAGAGACCCAGTACTTC. The whole variable domain, filled in from reference TRBV5-1 and TRBJ2-5, reads KAGVTQTPRYLIKTRGQQVTLSCSPISGHRSVSWYQQTPGQGLQFLFEYFSETQRNKGNFPGRFSGRQFSNSRSEMNVSTLELGDSALYLCASSLREETQYFGPGTRLLVL.

The CDR3 DNA follows: TGTGCCACCAGCAGAGGCGGGGGCCAACAAGAGACCCAGTACTTC. Its protein is CATSRGGGQQETQYF. The chain combines TRBV15 with TRBJ2-5, with D possibly matching TRBD2 (7 bases). The germline V gene encodes CDR1 LNHNV and CDR2 YYDKDF (reference sequence). The length of the CDR3 is 15 residues. V dropped 1 base and J dropped 2 bases, with 11 bases sitting between them. Based on the CDR3 plus reference TRBV15 and TRBJ2-5, the full variable domain is DAMVIQNPRYQVTQFGKPVTLSCSQTLNHNVMYWYQQKSSQAPKLLFHYYDKDFNNEADTPDNFQSRRPNTSFCFLDIRSPGLGDTAMYLCATSRGGGQQETQYFGPGTRLLVL.

The CDR3 here is CASSYGGTYSPLHF. The CDR3 DNA sequence: TGTGCCAGCAGTTACGGGGGCACTTATTCACCCCTCCACTTT. The chain joins TRBV6-5 to TRBJ1-6, with D perhaps matching TRBD1 (6 bases). Germline V CDR1 and CDR2: MNHEY, SVGAGI. The V and J ends lost 2 bases and 8 bases respectively, with 10 bases between them. The CDR3 sequence is 14 residues long.

This clone has a handful of counts. The same CDR3 is also encoded by other DNA sequences in this sample. V and J are TRBV5-1 and TRBJ1-6, with 7 bases lining up with TRBD1. V gave up 5 bases and J gave up 7 bases; unmatched junction bases: 6. The CDR3 is 14 residues long. Germline values: CDR1 SGHRS, CDR2 YFSETQ. CDR3 bases: TGCGCCAGCAGTTCCGGGACAGAGAATTCACCCCTCCACTTT. Protein: CASSSGTENSPLHF.

The chain recombines TRBV6-5 with TRBJ2-7; possibly TRBD1 for D (5 bases). The CDR3 consists of 14 residues. Germline-derived CDR1 and CDR2 are MNHEY and SVGAGI. The V and J ends lost 7 bases and 4 bases respectively, with 17 bases between them. CDR3 region: CASTLQGHDYEQYF. CDR3 bases: TGTGCCAGCACCCTTCAAGGACATGATTACGAGCAGTACTTC.

This clone was detected only a few times. The chain carries TRBV6-2 or TRBV6-3 and TRBJ2-1; perhaps TRBD2 as D (6 bases). Germline V CDR1 and CDR2: MNHEY, SVGEGT. V lost 5 bases to trimming and J lost 9 bases, with 20 bases between them. The CDR3 has 15 amino acids. The CDR3 sequence is CASSKLNRDSGEQFF. The CDR3 coding sequence is TGTGCCAGCAGTAAACTAAACCGGGACTCTGGTGAGCAGTTCTTC.

CDR3 nucleotide sequence: TGTGCCAGCAGTGTCGGACAGGGAATCACTCAGCCCCAGCATTTT. It is translated as CASSVGQGITQPQHF. This chain connects TRBV2 to TRBJ1-5; TRBD1 matches 8 bases. Germline CDR1 and CDR2: SNHLY and FYNNEI. CDR3 length: 15 residues. V was clipped by 4 bases and J by 6 bases; unmatched bases: 8.

The rearrangement links TRBV5-1 to TRBJ1-3; 7 bases agree with TRBD1. The V gene end was trimmed by 4 bases and the J gene end by 4 bases; junction bases not matched to a gene: 8. The CDR3 totals 15 residues. The germline V gene encodes CDR1 SGHRS and CDR2 YFSETQ. The CDR3 DNA follows: TGCGCCAGCAGCCCCGAAGGAGGGGGCGGAAACACCATATATTTT. Amino acids: CASSPEGGGGNTIYF.

In this sample, this clone turned up a few times. The chain carries TRBV28 and TRBJ1-2; D unresolved. Germline lookup yields CDR1 MDHEN and CDR2 SYDVKM. Trimming stripped 5 bases from V and 10 bases from J, with 14 bases between. The CDR3 totals 12 residues. CDR3 sequence: CASSTLAVLYTF. Written as DNA, the CDR3 is TGTGCCAGCAGTACCTTGGCCGTCCTCTACACCTTC.

V usage is TRBV30 and J usage is TRBJ1-3; D may be TRBD1 (5 bases). The CDR3 runs 16 residues. Trimming shortened V by 0 bases and J by 7 bases, and 19 bases separated the two germline ends. CDR1 and CDR2 from the germline V gene are GTSNPN and SVGIG (reference sequence). The DNA of the CDR3 is TGTGCCTGGAGTGTAACAGGCTCGACTTATCGGAACACCATATATTTT. Residues: CAWSVTGSTYRNTIYF.

Remarks on this clone: Because it lacks the conserved phenylalanine or tryptophan at the end, this CDR3 is likely a read error. The V gene is TRBV5-8, the J gene TRBJ1-1; possibly TRBD1 for D (5 bases). Between the trimmed V and J ends, which lost 6 bases and 4 bases, there was a span of 22 bases. The CDR3 spans 16 residues. Germline values: CDR1 SGHTS, CDR2 YDEGEE. DNA for the CDR3: TGTGCCAGCACCGTGGCGATGGGCAGGGTGGGCACTGAAGCTTTCCTT. The encoded protein is CASTVAMGRVGTEAFL.

The chain recombines TRBV6-5 with TRBJ1-1, with TRBD1 identical over 8 bases. From germline, CDR1 is MNHEY and CDR2 SVGAGI. This CDR3 comprises 15 residues. The V and J ends lost 7 bases and 4 bases, in that order; junction bases with no gene match: 11. The CDR3 sequence: CASTTGGSGGTEAFF. CDR3 coding DNA: TGTGCCAGCACAACAGGGGGGTCCGGCGGCACTGAAGCTTTCTTT.

This chain links TRBV5-1 with TRBJ2-3; 14 positions match TRBD2. This CDR3 has 18 residues. V dropped 4 bases and J dropped 6; count of bases not matched to a gene: 13. Germline values: CDR1 SGHRS, CDR2 YFSETQ. The CDR3 is CASSNPGLAGALSDTQYF. The CDR3 nucleotides are TGCGCCAGCAGCAACCCGGGACTAGCGGGGGCCCTTTCCGATACGCAGTATTTT.

The chain employs TRBV28 and TRBJ2-5, with 11 bases matching TRBD2. Trimming took 7 bases from V and 4 from J; bases not matched to a gene: 5. In germline, CDR1 is MDHEN, CDR2 SYDVKM. The CDR3 consists of 14 residues. The CDR3 sequence is CASTVAGGTETQYF. As DNA, the CDR3 is TGTGCCAGCACTGTAGCGGGGGGGACAGAGACCCAGTACTTC. The full variable domain, completed using reference TRBV28 and TRBJ2-5, is DVKVTQSSRYLVKRTGEKVFLECVQDMDHENMFWYRQDPGLGLRLIYFSYDVKMKEKGDIPEGYSVSREKKERFSLILESASTNQTSMYLCASTVAGGTETQYFGPGTRLLVL.

This clone is a singleton in its sample. This chain joins TRBV3-1 (or the pseudogene TRBV3-2) and TRBJ2-3; TRBD1 aligns across 7 bases. V was clipped by 4 bases and J by 4 bases; unmatched bases: 8. This CDR3 comprises 15 residues. CDR1 and CDR2 (germline): LGHDT, YNNKEL (reference sequence). Here the CDR3 reads CASSPWTGLADTQYF. The CDR3 DNA follows: TGTGCCAGCAGCCCTTGGACAGGATTAGCAGATACGCAGTATTTT.